A single sample gave rise to the 20 T cell receptor beta chains below, sequenced in a study of T-cell reconstitution after alpha-beta-depleted transplantation in children. Unique molecular identifiers tagged the TCRbeta library. Each CDR3 protein gets one entry after TCRdb re-called the PCR reads with MiXCR. The table records 780,000 or so distinct CDR3 sequences, 16% of them present only once. The sample consisted of PBMCs, mostly from graft donor cells, taken 360 days after TCRalphabeta/CD19-depleted stem cell transplant. The receptors shown here come from a male patient aged 10 to 17 who had a stem cell transplant for acute lymphoblastic leukemia, so the T cells may come from the graft donor.

This clonotype was counted a few times. The junction and the germline gene differ at one end; a read error may be behind it. This chain links TRBV29-1 with TRBJ2-5; D gene uncertain. The CDR3 has 13 residues. The V gene's germline CDR1 is SQVTM and CDR2 ANQGSEA. The CDR3 is CSAEASYQETQYF. In nucleotides, the CDR3 is TGCAGCGCTGAAGCCAGCTACCAAGAGACCCAGTACTTC.

This clonotype was detected ten times or more. CDR3 DNA: TGCAGCGCCCAGGGGATTCATGAGCAGTTCTTC. Its protein is CSAQGIHEQFF. The J gene is TRBJ2-1, the V gene TRBV29-1; possibly TRBD1 for D (6 bases). Germline V gives CDR1 SQVTM, CDR2 ANQGSEA. Trimming removed 7 bases from V and 8 bases from J, with 12 bases in between. CDR3 length: 11 residues.

CDR3 bases: TGCAGTGCTGGGAGCGTACGATGGAAGGGCAATCAGCCCCAGCATTTT. This translates into CSAGSVRWKGNQPQHF. The gene calls are TRBV20-1 and TRBJ1-5, with D unclear. This CDR3 has 16 residues. The germline V and J ends were trimmed by 5 bases and 2 bases, with 19 bases remaining between them. CDR1 and CDR2 (germline): DFQATT, SNEGSKA (reference sequence).

In this sample, this clonotype turned up a few times. The chain combines TRBV28 with TRBJ1-2; 10 bases are shared with TRBD1. The germline V gene encodes CDR1 MDHEN and CDR2 SYDVKM. The CDR3 length is 16 residues. V was clipped by 6 bases and J by 5 bases; unmatched bases: 12. CDR3 nucleotide sequence: TGTGCCAGCAGCCAGTTTCGGACAGGGGGTAGTTATGGCTACACCTTC. Protein product: CASSQFRTGGSYGYTF.

In its sample, this clonotype was seen a few times. The chain joins TRBV6-5 to TRBJ2-7; no definite D call. Germline V gene sequence: CDR1 MNHEY, CDR2 SVGAGI. This CDR3 contains 11 residues. Trimming cost V 6 bases and J 7 bases, with 10 bases left between them. The CDR3 is CASSNAREQYF. CDR3 coding DNA: TGTGCCAGCAGCAACGCCAGGGAGCAGTACTTC.

This clonotype has just a few counts. The chain uses TRBV7-9 and TRBJ2-5, with 9 bases fitting TRBD2. The V segment lost 8 bases and the J segment 1 base; nucleotides outside the gene matches: 2. The CDR3 extends over 13 amino acids. Germline-derived CDR1 and CDR2 are SEHNR and FQNEAQ (reference sequence). The CDR3, as DNA: TGTGCCAGCCTAGCGGGGCTCCAAGAGACCCAGTACTTC. Protein product: CASLAGLQETQYF. Full variable domain (outside the CDR3, taken from reference TRBV7-9 and TRBJ2-5): DTGVSQNPRHKITKRGQNVTFRCDPISEHNRLYWYRQTLGQGPEFLTYFQNEAQLEKSRLLSDRFSAERPKGSFSTLEIQRTEQGDSAMYLCASLAGLQETQYFGPGTRLLVL.

This clonotype was seen only a few times. The rearrangement uses TRBV5-1 and TRBJ2-1, with 14 bases matching TRBD2. This CDR3 comprises 17 residues. The ends lost 6 bases at V and 6 bases at J; junction bases unmatched: 11. Looked up from germline, CDR1 is SGHRS and CDR2 is YFSETQ. CDR3 region: CASTPSPTSGRVNEQFF. CDR3 nucleotide sequence: TGCGCCAGCACCCCTAGCCCGACTAGCGGGAGGGTCAATGAGCAGTTCTTC.

This clonotype has a count of ten or more. The chain carries TRBV27 and TRBJ2-1; perhaps TRBD1 as D (6 bases). There are 14 residues in the CDR3. The V gene lost 3 bases and the J gene lost 10 bases, with 16 bases spanning the gap. Looked up from germline, CDR1 is MNHEY and CDR2 is SMNVEV (reference sequence). CDR3 in amino acids: CASSFLAGAGEQFF. CDR3 nucleotide sequence: TGTGCCAGCAGTTTCCTCGCAGGGGCAGGCGAGCAGTTCTTC.

The DNA of the CDR3 is TGCAGCGTTGAGTCCAGGGGGCCCAACAACTATGGCTACACCTTC. It encodes CSVESRGPNNYGYTF. The chain uses TRBV29-1 and TRBJ1-2; 8 nucleotides match TRBD1. Germline assignment: CDR1 SQVTM and CDR2 ANQGSEA. CDR3 size: 15 residues. With V trimmed by 3 bases and J by 2 bases, 8 bases remained unmatched. The whole variable domain, filled in from reference TRBV29-1 and TRBJ1-2, reads SAVISQKPSRDICQRGTSLTIQCQVDSQVTMMFWYRQQPGQSLTLIATANQGSEATYESGFVIDKFPISRPNLTFSTLTVSNMSPEDSSIYLCSVESRGPNNYGYTFGSGTRLTVV.

This clonotype came up a few times. The V and J genes are TRBV6-5 and TRBJ1-2; D unresolved. The V gene lost 7 bases and the J gene lost 6 bases, with 12 bases spanning the gap. The CDR3 consists of 12 residues. The germline V gene has CDR1 MNHEY and CDR2 SVGAGI. CDR3 DNA sequence: TGTGCCAGCATCTCCTTCGTTGATGGCTACACCTTC. Translation gives CASISFVDGYTF.

This clonotype was detected ten times or more. The genes are TRBV12-3 or TRBV12-4 and TRBJ2-1; D may be TRBD1 or TRBD2 (5 bases each). CDR3 size: 14 residues. Trimming left V 6 bases short and J 9 bases short, with 18 bases between. This CDR3 is CASRSGAPDGEQFF. CDR3 in DNA: TGTGCCAGCAGATCCGGGGCACCCGATGGTGAGCAGTTCTTC.

This clonotype has ten or more counts. At one end, the junction sequence differs from germline, possibly due to a read error. The J gene is TRBJ2-5, the V gene TRBV20-1, with D uncertain. CDR3 length: 11 amino acids. Per the germline V gene, CDR1 is DFQATT and CDR2 is SNEGSKA (reference sequence). As DNA, the CDR3 is TGCAGTGCTTCTGGGGTGAGAGAATCGCACTTC. This codes for CSASGVRESHF.

CDR3 in DNA: TGCGCCAGCACCGAGAGTGGGAACACTGAAGCTTTCTTT. It specifies CASTESGNTEAFF. The genes are TRBV5-1 and TRBJ1-1; D uncertain. Germline CDR1 SGHRS, CDR2 YFSETQ. CDR3 length: 13 amino acids. Trimming removed 6 bases at V and 1 base at J, with 10 bases between.

This clonotype showed up just a few times. The V gene is TRBV6-6, the J gene TRBJ1-2, with D hard to call. The V gene lost 6 bases and the J gene lost 8 bases, with 16 bases spanning the gap. Looked up from germline, CDR1 is MNHNY and CDR2 is SVGAGI (reference sequence). The length of the CDR3 is 13 residues. The CDR3 region is CASSSVIGWGYTF. The DNA of the CDR3 is TGTGCCAGCAGCTCGGTTATAGGTTGGGGCTACACCTTC.

About this clonotype itself: A much larger clone is a single base away; this may be a read error. The chain is built from TRBV24-1 and TRBJ2-2; tentatively, D is TRBD2 (5 bases). From germline, CDR1 is KGHDR and CDR2 SFDVKD. The CDR3 consists of 16 residues. The CDR3 region is CATSPSTPANTGKLFF. The CDR3 DNA sequence: TGTGCCACCAGCCCTTCGACTCCTGCGAACACCGGGAAGCTGTTTTTT.

This clonotype was recorded a few times. The gene calls are TRBV29-1 and TRBJ2-1; no clear D gene. From germline, CDR1 is SQVTM and CDR2 ANQGSEA. V dropped 7 bases and J dropped 3 bases, with 4 bases sitting between them. The CDR3 spans 10 residues. CDR3 nucleotides: TGCAGCGCTTACTACAATGAGCAGTTCTTC. Encoded protein: CSAYYNEQFF.

This clonotype was seen a handful of times. This chain uses TRBV25-1 with TRBJ2-7; the D gene is possibly TRBD2 (6 bases). This CDR3 is 13 amino acids long. CDR1 is MGHDK, CDR2 SYGVNS, per germline. Trimming took off 1 base at V and 3 bases at J, with 7 bases between the two ends. The CDR3 DNA reads as TGTGCCAGCAGTGAATTGGGGGGCTACGAGCAGTACTTC. Translation: CASSELGGYEQYF.

As to this clonotype: A junction end diverges from the germline sequence, so it may reflect a read error. This CDR3 is CASSKPKGRGFYNELFF. The CDR3 DNA reads as TGCGCCAGCAGCAAGCCTAAGGGCAGGGGGTTTTACAATGAGCTGTTCTTC. The chain is built from TRBV4-1 and TRBJ2-1; 7 bases match TRBD1. This CDR3 has 17 residues. The germline CDR1 and CDR2 sequences are MGHRA and YSYEKL.

The sample holds a few counts of this clonotype. The CDR3 sequence is CASSELGQTNYGYTF. In nucleotides, the CDR3 is TGTGCCAGCAGTGAATTGGGGCAGACTAACTATGGCTACACCTTC. The chain recombines TRBV25-1 with TRBJ1-2, with D perhaps matching TRBD1 (5 bases). This CDR3 is 15 amino acids long. The germline V gene has CDR1 MGHDK and CDR2 SYGVNS. Deletions cut 1 base from V and 0 bases from J, with 9 bases between.

This clonotype was detected ten times or more. This sequence joins TRBV5-1 and TRBJ2-5, with D unresolved. The V end lost 0 bases, the J end lost 5 bases, and 14 bases lay between the germline ends. The germline CDR1 and CDR2 sequences are SGHRS and YFSETQ. The CDR3 runs 15 residues. The CDR3 sequence: CASSLAPIKMETQYF. The CDR3 DNA sequence: TGCGCCAGCAGCTTGGCACCCATTAAGATGGAGACCCAGTACTTC. The variable domain in full, completed from reference TRBV5-1 and TRBJ2-5, reads KAGVTQTPRYLIKTRGQQVTLSCSPISGHRSVSWYQQTPGQGLQFLFEYFSETQRNKGNFPGRFSGRQFSNSRSEMNVSTLELGDSALYLCASSLAPIKMETQYFGPGTRLLVL.